Below, 28 T cell receptor beta chains from the same sample are listed, as sequenced in a study of shared clonotypes between healthy human individuals. TCRdb keeps only in-frame clones here, not all; method: immunoSEQ multiplex PCR. The sample holds about 480,000 clones, about three quarters seen once. The sequenced material came from PBMCs. These receptors originate from a woman aged 40 to 50 in good health. Some clones in this sample may be carry-over from other donors' samples.

The chain is built from TRBV14 and TRBJ1-4; TRBD1 matches at 9 bases. With V trimmed by 1 base and J by 8 bases, 11 bases remained unmatched. The CDR3 has 17 amino acids. Germline-derived CDR1 and CDR2 are SGHDN and FVKESK. CDR3 DNA: TGTGCCAGCAGCCAAGGACAGGGGGAGGGAGGGGTCGAAAAACTGTTTTTT. It codes for CASSQGQGEGGVEKLFF.

This clone was seen ten or more times. V usage is TRBV6-5 and J usage is TRBJ2-7; TRBD2 agrees at 9 bases. Germline V gives CDR1 MNHEY, CDR2 SVGAGI. The CDR3 loop spans 16 amino acids. With V trimmed by 0 bases and J by 0 bases, 3 bases remained unmatched. Here the CDR3 reads CASSYSSGSSSYEQYF. The CDR3 region has the DNA TGTGCCAGCAGTTACTCTAGCGGGAGTAGCTCCTACGAGCAGTACTTC.

As to this clone: The junction differs from germline at one of its ends, possibly a read error. V gene TRBV5-3 combines with J gene TRBJ1-2; D is undetermined. TRBV5-3 is an open reading frame, and its role is uncertain. The CDR3 has 13 residues. The DNA for the CDR3 is TGTGCCAGCAGCTTGGTAACCGGCTATGGCTACACCTTC. Translating it yields CASSLVTGYGYTF.

This clone has a count of ten or more. V is TRBV19 and J is TRBJ2-2, with 7 bases identical to TRBD1. CDR3 size: 12 residues. J lost 12 bases, V lost 5 bases, and 6 bases had no gene match. CDR1 is LNHDA and CDR2 is SQIVND in the germline V gene (reference sequence). The CDR3 sequence is CASSSDRRKLFF. CDR3 DNA sequence: TGTGCCAGTAGTTCGGACAGGCGGAAGCTGTTTTTT. Full variable domain (remainder filled in from reference TRBV19 and TRBJ2-2): DGGITQSPKYLFRKEGQNVTLSCEQNLNHDAMYWYRQDPGQGLRLIYYSQIVNDFQKGDIAEGYSVSREKKESFPLTVTSAQKNPTAFYLCASSSDRRKLFFGEGSRLTVL.

This clone showed up just a few times. V and J are TRBV5-5 and TRBJ2-6, with 8 bases matching TRBD1. V was clipped by 2 bases and J by 0 bases; unmatched bases: 1. CDR3 size: 16 residues. Germline CDR1 reads SGHKS; CDR2 reads YYEKEE (reference sequence). CDR3 sequence: CASSFQGASGANVLTF. The CDR3 DNA reads as TGTGCCAGCAGCTTTCAGGGGGCCTCTGGGGCCAACGTCCTGACTTTC.

This clone was found a few times. V is TRBV10-3 and J is TRBJ1-2, with D unresolved. CDR3 length: 13 residues. Germline V CDR1 and CDR2: ENHRY, SYGVKD. The V end was cut by 3 bases, the J end by 3 bases, with 8 bases between. The CDR3 nucleotides read TGTGCCATCAGTGACCGCTTTCACTATGGCTACACCTTC. It is translated as CAISDRFHYGYTF.

Concerning this clone: It may be a read error: a sequence one base away is much more abundant. The chain employs TRBV21-1 and TRBJ2-7. TRBV21-1 is an annotated pseudogene. The CDR3 covers 11 residues. The CDR3 coding sequence is TGTGCCAGCAGCAGGACCTGCGAGCAGTACTTC. Its translation: CASSRTCEQYF.

The CDR3 DNA is TGCAGCGTTGGGAGGGGTCAAACGGATACGCAGTATTTT. It is translated as CSVGRGQTDTQYF. The chain combines TRBV29-1 with TRBJ2-3, with D possibly matching TRBD2 (6 bases). CDR1 is SQVTM, CDR2 ANQGSEA, per germline. V shed 4 bases and J shed 6 bases, with 14 bases lying between them. CDR3 length: 13 amino acids.

In regard to this clone: Other DNA sequences in the same sample also yield this CDR3. The chain carries TRBV7-9 and TRBJ2-5; a weak D match, TRBD2 (6 bases). Trimming removed 2 bases at V and 1 base at J, with 8 bases between. This CDR3 is built from 14 residues. The germline V gene encodes CDR1 SEHNR and CDR2 FQNEAQ (reference sequence). The CDR3 sequence is CASSLLGGQETQYF. CDR3 sequence (DNA): TGTGCCAGCAGCTTACTGGGGGGCCAAGAGACCCAGTACTTC.

The chain recombines TRBV6-6 with TRBJ1-1; D call uncertain. CDR3 length: 15 amino acids. Trimming took off 2 bases at V and 3 bases at J, with 13 bases between the two ends. Germline CDR1 and CDR2: MNHNY and SVGAGI (reference sequence). CDR3 sequence (DNA): TGTGCCAGCAGTTACCCCAGGCTGGGTGACACTGAAGCTTTCTTT. This codes for CASSYPRLGDTEAFF.

The gene calls are TRBV6-1 and TRBJ2-7, with D perhaps assigned TRBD1 or TRBD2 (5 bases each). With 7 bases removed from V and 1 base from J, the gap between germline ends came to 14 bases. CDR1 MNHNS and CDR2 SASEGT come from the germline V gene. This CDR3 comprises 14 residues. The CDR3 DNA reads as TGTGCCAGCAATTTGGGGACGGGTTCCTACGAGCAGTACTTC. The encoded protein is CASNLGTGSYEQYF.

The genes are TRBV10-1 and TRBJ2-1, with 16 bases aligning to TRBD2. CDR1 WNHNN and CDR2 SYGVQD come from the germline V gene (reference sequence). This CDR3 has 17 residues. J was trimmed by 8 bases and V by 2 bases; bases with no gene match: 6. CDR3 coding DNA: TGCGCCAGCAGTGAGCCAGGGACTAGCGGGAGGGTTGATGAGCAGTTCTTC. Translated: CASSEPGTSGRVDEQFF.

The V and J genes are TRBV19 and TRBJ2-1; possible D gene TRBD2, 6 bases. Germline V gene sequence: CDR1 LNHDA, CDR2 SQIVND (reference sequence). This CDR3 has 15 residues. Trimming pared 4 bases from V and 7 bases from J, leaving 17 bases between. The CDR3 DNA reads TGTGCCAGTAGTAGCGGGACCCCCAAAGGGAATGAGCAGTTCTTC. This sequence encodes CASSSGTPKGNEQFF.

V usage is TRBV7-2 and J usage is TRBJ2-3; no clear D gene. This CDR3 comprises 12 residues. Germline values: CDR1 SGHTA, CDR2 FQGNSA. Trimming cost V 3 bases and J 5 bases, with 6 bases left between them. CDR3 sequence reads: CASSFSRDTQYF. Written as DNA, the CDR3 is TGTGCCAGCAGCTTTTCCAGAGATACGCAGTATTTT.

V usage is TRBV20-1 and J usage is TRBJ1-1; D unclear. The germline V gene has CDR1 DFQATT and CDR2 SNEGSKA (reference sequence). The CDR3 covers 11 residues. Trimming removed 4 bases at V and 11 bases at J, with 14 bases between. CDR3 DNA: TGCAGTGCTATCCCCAGGATACAGGCTTTCTTT. This translates into CSAIPRIQAFF.

The rearrangement links TRBV7-2 to TRBJ1-5, with D hard to call. Trimming removed 6 bases from V and 5 bases from J, with 11 bases in between. CDR1 and CDR2 (germline): SGHTA, FQGNSA. CDR3 length equals 13 residues. The CDR3 reads CASRAPGDQPQHF. Here the CDR3 DNA reads TGTGCCAGCAGGGCCCCCGGGGATCAGCCCCAGCATTTT.

J is TRBJ1-2 and V is TRBV4-1; unclear D gene. The CDR3 covers 12 residues. V dropped 6 bases and J dropped 3 bases, with 8 bases sitting between them. The germline CDR1 and CDR2 sequences are MGHRA and YSYEKL. In DNA, the CDR3 is TGCGCCAGCAGGGGGTCGGACTATGGCTACACCTTC. This gives the protein CASRGSDYGYTF.

V gene TRBV6-1 combines with J gene TRBJ2-2, with D tentatively TRBD1 (6 bases). V was clipped by 7 bases and J by 6 bases, with 12 bases between them. Germline V gene lookup returns CDR1 MNHNS and CDR2 SASEGT. The CDR3 has 13 residues. CDR3: CASTPYRAGELFF. CDR3 sequence (DNA): TGTGCCAGCACCCCCTACAGGGCCGGGGAGCTGTTTTTT.

The gene calls are TRBV5-1 and TRBJ2-3, with 14 bases that match TRBD2. V lost 4 bases to trimming and J lost 4 bases; unmatched junction nucleotides: 2. Germline assignment: CDR1 SGHRS and CDR2 YFSETQ. The CDR3 extends over 15 amino acids. The CDR3 here is CASSPGLAGADTQYF. The DNA of the CDR3 is TGCGCCAGCAGCCCGGGACTAGCGGGGGCAGATACGCAGTATTTT. The full variable domain, with the rest looked up from reference TRBV5-1 and TRBJ2-3, is KAGVTQTPRYLIKTRGQQVTLSCSPISGHRSVSWYQQTPGQGLQFLFEYFSETQRNKGNFPGRFSGRQFSNSRSEMNVSTLELGDSALYLCASSPGLAGADTQYFGPGTRLTVL.

CDR3: CASSLLGEQETQYF. The CDR3 DNA reads as TGTGCCAGCAGTTTATTAGGGGAACAAGAGACCCAGTACTTC. J is TRBJ2-5 and V is TRBV27; D might be TRBD1 (5 bases). Germline V gene lookup returns CDR1 MNHEY and CDR2 SMNVEV (reference sequence). The CDR3 runs 14 residues. V lost 1 base to trimming and J lost 2 bases, with 8 bases between them.

V is TRBV4-1 and J is TRBJ1-6, with D unresolved. The CDR3 has 15 residues. Germline V gene sequence: CDR1 MGHRA, CDR2 YSYEKL. Trimming cost V 1 base and J 0 bases, with 4 bases left between them. CDR3 in amino acids: CASSQGSSYNSPLHF. Written as DNA, the CDR3 is TGCGCCAGCAGCCAAGGGAGCTCCTATAATTCACCCCTCCACTTT.

This clone was seen only a few times. This rearrangement joins TRBV11-2 to TRBJ2-1, with TRBD2 matching over 11 bases. The ends lost 3 bases at V and 3 bases at J; junction bases unmatched: 1. Germline CDR1 is SGHAT and CDR2 is FQNNGV. The CDR3 loop spans 15 amino acids. In nucleotides, the CDR3 is TGTGCCAGCAGCTTTCTAGCGGGAGGCTACAATGAGCAGTTCTTC. It specifies CASSFLAGGYNEQFF.

Worth noting for this clone: Different DNA sequences within this sample yield the same CDR3. CDR3 nucleotide sequence: TGTGCCAGCAGCCTAGACAGGGATACTGAAGCTTTCTTT. This sequence encodes CASSLDRDTEAFF. The gene calls are TRBV7-2 and TRBJ1-1, with 7 bases fitting TRBD1. The germline gives CDR1 SGHTA, CDR2 FQGNSA. J was trimmed by 5 bases and V by 5 bases; bases with no gene match: 5. The CDR3 extends over 13 amino acids.

This chain joins TRBV19 and TRBJ2-2; D gene ambiguous. V was trimmed by 4 bases and J by 2 bases, leaving 17 bases between them. The CDR3 has 17 residues. Germline V gene lookup returns CDR1 LNHDA and CDR2 SQIVND (reference sequence). CDR3 residues: CASSTALGPLNTGELFF. The CDR3 DNA sequence: TGTGCCAGTAGTACCGCACTCGGGCCCTTAAACACCGGGGAGCTGTTTTTT. Drawing the rest from reference TRBV19 and TRBJ2-2, the complete variable domain is DGGITQSPKYLFRKEGQNVTLSCEQNLNHDAMYWYRQDPGQGLRLIYYSQIVNDFQKGDIAEGYSVSREKKESFPLTVTSAQKNPTAFYLCASSTALGPLNTGELFFGEGSRLTVL.

This chain links TRBV6-5 with TRBJ2-5; 12 nucleotides align to TRBD2. TRBJ2-7 explains the end of the DNA better; the J call may be wrong. This CDR3 contains 15 residues. Germline-derived CDR1 and CDR2 are MNHEY and SVGAGI. DNA for the CDR3: TGTGCCAGCTCGCGACTAGCGGGAGTTAACGGCGAGCAGTACTTC. As protein: CASSRLAGVNGEQYF.

The rearrangement uses TRBV7-6 and TRBJ2-1; TRBD2 matches at 9 bases. V was pared by 0 bases and J by 7 bases, with 7 bases of the junction left unmatched. Germline lookup yields CDR1 SGHVS and CDR2 FNYEAQ. CDR3 length: 16 amino acids. Written as DNA, the CDR3 is TGTGCCAGCAGCTTAGCTTTGACTAGCGGATTAAATGAGCAGTTCTTC. Its translation: CASSLALTSGLNEQFF. Using reference TRBV7-6 and TRBJ2-1 for the parts outside the CDR3, the full variable domain is GAGVSQSPRYKVTKRGQDVALRCDPISGHVSLYWYRQALGQGPEFLTYFNYEAQQDKSGLPNDRFSAERPEGSISTLTIQRTEQRDSAMYRCASSLALTSGLNEQFFGPGTRLTVL.

The chain links TRBV12-2 to TRBJ2-1. TRBV12-2 counts as a pseudogene. The CDR3 is made up of 16 amino acids. The CDR3 spells CASRLAMARTFNEQFF. In nucleotides, the CDR3 is TGTGCAAGTCGCTTAGCTATGGCGAGAACGTTCAATGAGCAGTTCTTC.

This chain connects TRBV12-5 to TRBJ1-1; TRBD1 agrees at 9 bases. V shed 1 base and J 1 base; nucleotides not matched to a gene: 1. The germline CDR1 and CDR2 sequences are LGHNT and FRNRAP. The CDR3 sequence is 15 residues long. The CDR3 reads CASGLGQGENTEAFF. In nucleotides, the CDR3 is TGTGCTAGTGGTTTGGGACAGGGGGAGAACACTGAAGCTTTCTTT.